Listed here are 27 T cell receptor beta chains from one sample, sequenced in a study of blood T cell repertoires in COVID-19. Sequenced by immunoSEQ multiplex PCR; TCRdb stores in-frame clones only, minus some. Seen here are about 72,000 clones, 86% observed once, and the top ten hold around 14%. The source material was peripheral blood. These receptors were collected from a woman in her sixties or seventies with acute or convalescent COVID-19.

This chain connects TRBV11-1 to TRBJ2-5; 11 bases fit TRBD1. Germline V gene lookup returns CDR1 SGHAT and CDR2 FQDESV (reference sequence). The V and J ends lost 5 bases and 5 bases, in that order; junction bases with no gene match: 1. The CDR3 runs 13 residues. The CDR3 DNA reads as TGTGCCAGCAGCCGGGACAGGGGGGAGACCCAGTACTTC. Its protein is CASSRDRGETQYF.

The chain uses TRBV7-9 and TRBJ1-3; no definite D call. Germline lookup yields CDR1 SEHNR and CDR2 FQNEAQ (reference sequence). V was shortened by 6 bases and J by 0 bases, with 12 bases between the two germline ends. The CDR3 extends over 15 amino acids. CDR3 residues: CASSSTVYSGNTIYF. The DNA of the CDR3 is TGTGCCAGCAGTAGTACAGTCTACTCTGGAAACACCATATATTTT.

This clone came up once. The rearrangement joins TRBV6-5 to TRBJ2-5; D is unclear. CDR1 is MNHEY and CDR2 is SVGAGI in the germline V gene. The ends were cut back, 2 bases at V and 1 base at J, with 8 bases in the middle. The CDR3 has 14 residues. The CDR3 sequence is CASSYPGLQETQYF. The CDR3 DNA reads as TGTGCCAGCAGTTACCCAGGCCTCCAAGAGACCCAGTACTTC.

The chain is built from TRBV19 and TRBJ1-5, with D hard to call. There are 14 residues in the CDR3. The V gene lost 1 base and the J gene lost 3 bases, with 7 bases spanning the gap. Germline V gene lookup returns CDR1 LNHDA and CDR2 SQIVND (reference sequence). This CDR3 reads CASSIVGSNQPQHF. The DNA for the CDR3 is TGTGCCAGTAGTATAGTCGGGTCCAATCAGCCCCAGCATTTT.

V is TRBV2 and J is TRBJ2-3, with D perhaps matching TRBD2 (6 bases). The CDR3 covers 14 residues. The germline CDR1 and CDR2 sequences are SNHLY and FYNNEI. Trimming took 7 bases from V and 3 from J, leaving 14 bases between them. The CDR3 DNA reads TGTGCCAGCACCCGTAGTGGAGGGACAGATACGCAGTATTTT. Protein sequence: CASTRSGGTDTQYF.

This CDR3 reads CASSTYQRSYNEQFF. The CDR3, as DNA: TGTGCCAGCAGCACATATCAGCGAAGTTACAATGAGCAGTTCTTC. The V and J genes are TRBV7-9 and TRBJ2-1; no clear D. The CDR3 contains 15 residues. Germline assignment: CDR1 SEHNR and CDR2 FQNEAQ (reference sequence). The ends were cut back, 5 bases at V and 4 bases at J, with 15 bases in the middle. Full variable domain (missing parts from reference TRBV7-9 and TRBJ2-1): DTGVSQNPRHKITKRGQNVTFRCDPISEHNRLYWYRQTLGQGPEFLTYFQNEAQLEKSRLLSDRFSAERPKGSFSTLEIQRTEQGDSAMYLCASSTYQRSYNEQFFGPGTRLTVL.

The chain employs TRBV4-1 and TRBJ2-1, with 9 bases identical to TRBD2. This CDR3 is 16 amino acids long. The J segment lost 2 bases and the V segment lost 3 bases, leaving 5 bases of the junction unmatched. The V gene's germline CDR1 is MGHRA and CDR2 YSYEKL. In nucleotides, the CDR3 is TGCGCCAGCAGCCATCGCGGGGGGGAAACCTACAATGAGCAGTTCTTC. It specifies CASSHRGGETYNEQFF.

V and J are TRBV5-1 and TRBJ1-1; D perhaps matches TRBD1 (5 bases). The V end was cut by 0 bases, the J end by 3 bases, with 9 bases between. The CDR3 covers 14 residues. Looked up from germline, CDR1 is SGHRS and CDR2 is YFSETQ. As DNA, the CDR3 is TGCGCCAGCAGCTTGGAGGGCAGGGACACTGAAGCTTTCTTT. Amino acids: CASSLEGRDTEAFF. The variable domain in full, with the rest retrieved from reference TRBV5-1 and TRBJ1-1, is KAGVTQTPRYLIKTRGQQVTLSCSPISGHRSVSWYQQTPGQGLQFLFEYFSETQRNKGNFPGRFSGRQFSNSRSEMNVSTLELGDSALYLCASSLEGRDTEAFFGQGTRLTVV.

The chain couples TRBV6-1 to TRBJ2-6; 12 bases are shared with TRBD2. Trimming at V came to 4 bases and at J to 0 bases, leaving 4 bases not matched to a gene. Germline V CDR1 and CDR2: MNHNS, SASEGT. The CDR3 runs 18 residues. The CDR3, as DNA: TGTGCCAGCAGTGCTTCTAGCGGGGGGGCCTCTGGGGCCAACGTCCTGACTTTC. Protein sequence: CASSASSGGASGANVLTF.

V gene TRBV7-9 combines with J gene TRBJ1-1; the match to TRBD1 covers 10 bases. J lost 1 base, V lost 5 bases, and 10 bases had no gene match. The CDR3 runs to 17 residues. Germline lookup yields CDR1 SEHNR and CDR2 FQNEAQ (reference sequence). The CDR3 DNA is TGTGCCAGCAGCAAATGGGCTGGGACAGGGGAGAACACTGAAGCTTTCTTT. Translating it yields CASSKWAGTGENTEAFF.

The V call is TRBV20-1, the J call TRBJ1-1; tentative D call: TRBD1 (6 bases). The V gene lost 3 bases and the J gene lost 8 bases, with 19 bases spanning the gap. This CDR3 has 14 residues. Germline V gene lookup returns CDR1 DFQATT and CDR2 SNEGSKA (reference sequence). The CDR3 here is CSASIDRSSSEAFF. As DNA, the CDR3 is TGCAGTGCTAGTATCGACAGGTCATCCTCCGAAGCTTTCTTT.

The V and J genes are TRBV30 and TRBJ1-2; D is unresolved. Germline CDR1 GTSNPN, CDR2 SVGIG (reference sequence). Trimming stripped 4 bases from V and 8 bases from J, with 17 bases between. The CDR3 contains 13 residues. The CDR3 spells CAWTVNGLRGYTF. The CDR3 DNA reads TGTGCCTGGACTGTAAACGGACTCAGGGGCTACACCTTC.

In this sample, this clone turned up once. This chain connects TRBV10-3 to TRBJ1-2; TRBD1 matches 8 bases. This CDR3 has 16 residues. The trim removed 0 bases at V and 6 bases at J, leaving 9 bases unmatched. The germline CDR1 and CDR2 sequences are ENHRY and SYGVKD. CDR3 sequence reads: CAISESGLGTGHGYTF. The CDR3 DNA is TGTGCCATCAGTGAGTCGGGTTTAGGGACAGGTCATGGCTACACCTTC.

The chain employs TRBV5-6 and TRBJ2-3; no clear D gene. Per germline, CDR1 SGHDT and CDR2 YYEEEE. CDR3 size: 13 residues. The V and J ends lost 1 base and 2 bases respectively, with 5 bases between them. Written as DNA, the CDR3 is TGTGCCAGCAGCTTGTTCGTCACAGATACGCAGTATTTT. Amino acid sequence: CASSLFVTDTQYF.

The gene calls are TRBV19 and TRBJ2-4; 7 bases agree with TRBD1. Germline values: CDR1 LNHDA, CDR2 SQIVND (reference sequence). The CDR3 has 16 residues. Trimming took 5 bases from V and 0 from J; bases not matched to a gene: 7. DNA of the CDR3: TGTGCCAGTAGTGGGTTGAGGGGGCTAGCCAAAAACATTCAGTACTTC. It yields the protein CASSGLRGLAKNIQYF.

V usage is TRBV3-1 (or the pseudogene TRBV3-2) and J usage is TRBJ2-7, with D possibly being TRBD2 (6 bases). Germline CDR1 is LGHDT and CDR2 is YNNKEL (reference sequence). The CDR3 spans 15 residues. V lost 3 bases, J lost 4 bases, and 16 bases lay in between. CDR3 in amino acids: CASSQGWGEVYEQYF. CDR3 DNA sequence: TGTGCCAGCAGCCAGGGGTGGGGGGAGGTTTACGAGCAGTACTTC.

V and J are TRBV6-6 and TRBJ2-3; the D gene is possibly TRBD1 (6 bases). V shed 2 bases and J shed 2 bases, with 8 bases lying between them. The germline gives CDR1 MNHNY, CDR2 SVGAGI (reference sequence). CDR3 size: 14 residues. CDR3 residues: CASSYGQNTDTQYF. In nucleotides, the CDR3 is TGTGCCAGCAGTTACGGACAGAACACAGATACGCAGTATTTT.

The genes are TRBV6-6 and TRBJ2-1, with 10 bases identical to TRBD2. Unmatched junction bases numbered 10, after V lost 5 bases and J lost 9 bases. Germline CDR1 is MNHNY and CDR2 is SVGAGI (reference sequence). The CDR3 consists of 15 residues. The DNA of the CDR3 is TGTGCCAGCAGTCGAGCGGGGGGGCAGCGTGGTGAGCAGTTCTTC. This gives the protein CASSRAGGQRGEQFF.

The J gene is TRBJ1-6, the V gene TRBV2; 11 bases are shared with TRBD1. With 6 bases clipped from V and 9 bases from J, the junction kept 7 bases outside the gene matches. Germline V gives CDR1 SNHLY, CDR2 FYNNEI. CDR3 length equals 15 residues. In DNA form, the CDR3 reads TGTGCCAGCAGCCGCGGGGGGACAGGGGGTTCACCCCTCCACTTT. Translating it yields CASSRGGTGGSPLHF.

The chain employs TRBV5-1 and TRBJ1-1; D is ambiguous. Germline CDR1 is SGHRS and CDR2 is YFSETQ. The CDR3 runs to 14 residues. Trimming left V 2 bases short and J 0 bases short, with 8 bases between. The CDR3 sequence: CASSLGSLNTEAFF. As DNA, the CDR3 is TGCGCCAGCAGCTTAGGGAGCTTGAACACTGAAGCTTTCTTT. Complete variable domain (other parts from reference TRBV5-1 and TRBJ1-1): KAGVTQTPRYLIKTRGQQVTLSCSPISGHRSVSWYQQTPGQGLQFLFEYFSETQRNKGNFPGRFSGRQFSNSRSEMNVSTLELGDSALYLCASSLGSLNTEAFFGQGTRLTVV.

This clone was counted between two and nine times. The genes are TRBV30 and TRBJ2-5; 12 bases agree with TRBD2. Germline V CDR1 and CDR2: GTSNPN, SVGIG (reference sequence). The ends lost 7 bases at V and 5 bases at J; junction bases unmatched: 8. This CDR3 comprises 14 residues. The CDR3 protein is CASTSGTSGETQYF. CDR3 bases: TGTGCCTCTACGTCCGGGACTAGCGGGGAGACCCAGTACTTC.

The chain carries TRBV2 and TRBJ2-2; TRBD1 matches 8 bases. J was trimmed by 1 base and V by 3 bases; bases with no gene match: 1. CDR3 length: 15 residues. Germline CDR1 is SNHLY and CDR2 is FYNNEI. In DNA, the CDR3 is TGTGCCAGCAGTGACGGGACAGGGAACACCGGGGAGCTGTTTTTT. It specifies CASSDGTGNTGELFF.

The chain has TRBV5-4 and TRBJ2-7; 8 nucleotides align to TRBD1. After removal of 3 bases from V and 4 bases from J, the junction contained 9 bases not matched to a gene. This CDR3 contains 15 residues. Germline CDR1 reads SGHNT; CDR2 reads YYREEE (reference sequence). For the CDR3, the DNA is TGTGCCAGCAGCTCACCGCGGGACAGGAATTACGAGCAGTACTTC. This translates into CASSSPRDRNYEQYF.

This chain joins TRBV6-5 and TRBJ1-1, with D hard to call. Trimming pared 10 bases from V and 3 bases from J, leaving 15 bases between. The germline V gene encodes CDR1 MNHEY and CDR2 SVGAGI. The CDR3 has 13 residues. The DNA of the CDR3 is TGTGCCAACCGATACGACACGGACACTGAAGCTTTCTTT. This sequence encodes CANRYDTDTEAFF.

The J gene is TRBJ1-6, the V gene TRBV7-9, with D possibly being TRBD1 (5 bases). V was pared by 1 base and J by 3 bases, with 7 bases between. The CDR3 loop spans 15 amino acids. Looked up from germline, CDR1 is SEHNR and CDR2 is FQNEAQ (reference sequence). This CDR3 reads CASSLVGGYNSPLHF. The CDR3, as DNA: TGTGCCAGCAGCTTAGTCGGGGGCTATAATTCACCCCTCCACTTT.

The genes are TRBV4-1 and TRBJ2-5; 11 bases align to TRBD1. CDR1 is MGHRA, CDR2 YSYEKL, per germline. V shed 8 bases and J 4 bases; nucleotides not matched to a gene: 6. The CDR3 extends over 14 amino acids. CDR3 nucleotides: TGCGCCAGCTCCCGGACAGGGGGCTTAGAGACCCAGTACTTC. This gives the protein CASSRTGGLETQYF.

V gene TRBV10-3 combines with J gene TRBJ2-3, with D possibly being TRBD2 (7 bases). Trimming cost V 9 bases and J 5 bases, with 15 bases left between them. This CDR3 is built from 13 residues. From germline, CDR1 is ENHRY and CDR2 SYGVKD. CDR3 sequence reads: CAIQGGVEDTQYF. Here the CDR3 DNA reads TGTGCCATACAGGGAGGGGTGGAAGATACGCAGTATTTT.